These 11 T cell receptor beta chains came from one sample sequenced in a study of vaccination and CD4 T cells after COVID-19. Antigens for these TCRs are unknown. The treatment here: roughly 10-day PBMC culture with coronavirus spike peptide pools or control peptides (ViraFEST assay). Cultured CD4+ T cells had their DNA profiled by the Oncomine TCR Beta short-read assay. TCRdb re-derived calls from the PCR reads in MiXCR, one entry per CDR3 protein. Of 13,000 to 15,000 distinct CDR3 sequences listed, roughly half were seen once; the top ten hold 25% to 30%. The sequences come from cultured CD4+ T cells from blood, collected after SARS-CoV-2 vaccination. These receptors originate from a human donor with COVID-19.

The V and J genes are TRBV11-2 and TRBJ1-1; the D gene is possibly TRBD1 (6 bases). From germline, CDR1 is SGHAT and CDR2 FQNNGV. The CDR3 has 15 amino acids. V was clipped by 5 bases and J by 4 bases, with 17 bases between them. The CDR3 reads CASSTVGGGRTEAFF. The CDR3 DNA reads as TGTGCCAGCAGCACCGTGGGGGGGGGGCGCACTGAAGCTTTCTTT. The variable domain in full, completed from reference TRBV11-2 and TRBJ1-1, reads EAGVAQSPRYKIIEKRQSVAFWCNPISGHATLYWYQQILGQGPKLLIQFQNNGVVDDSQLPKDRFSAERLKGVDSTLKIQPAKLEDSAVYLCASSTVGGGRTEAFFGQGTRLTVV.

The chain combines TRBV7-3 with TRBJ2-2; the match to TRBD1 covers 7 bases. J lost 5 bases, V lost 5 bases, and 8 bases had no gene match. Germline V gene sequence: CDR1 SGHTA, CDR2 FQGTGA. The CDR3 consists of 15 residues. CDR3 sequence (DNA): TGTGCCAGCAGCCAACACACAGGGGTTACCGGGGAGCTGTTTTTT. Translation: CASSQHTGVTGELFF. Full variable domain (remainder filled in from reference TRBV7-3 and TRBJ2-2): GAGVSQTPSNKVTEKGKYVELRCDPISGHTALYWYRQSLGQGPEFLIYFQGTGAADDSGLPNDRFFAVRPEGSVSTLKIQRTERGDSAVYLCASSQHTGVTGELFFGEGSRLTVL.

CDR3 DNA sequence: TGTGCCAGCAGTTACACCCTTGCAACTAATGAAAAACTGTTTTTT. Translating gives CASSYTLATNEKLFF. The chain links TRBV6-5 to TRBJ1-4; D remains ambiguous. Per germline, CDR1 MNHEY and CDR2 SVGAGI. Trimming took off 2 bases at V and 0 bases at J, with 7 bases between the two ends. The CDR3 has 15 amino acids.

The rearrangement uses TRBV6-5 and TRBJ2-6; a possible D gene is TRBD2 (6 bases). CDR1 is MNHEY and CDR2 is SVGAGI in the germline V gene. The V gene lost 2 bases and the J gene lost 0 bases, with 11 bases spanning the gap. The CDR3 has 17 residues. CDR3 bases: TGTGCCAGCAGTTACCAGACTAGAACCTCTGGGGCCAACGTCCTGACTTTC. Encoded protein: CASSYQTRTSGANVLTF.

This clonotype was recorded only once. The CDR3 reads CASSLEREQFF. As DNA, the CDR3 is TGCGCCAGCAGCTTGGAACGTGAGCAGTTCTTC. This chain links TRBV5-1 with TRBJ2-1; D gene ambiguous. The CDR3 totals 11 residues. V shed 0 bases and J shed 9 bases, with 4 bases lying between them. The germline CDR1 and CDR2 sequences are SGHRS and YFSETQ.

The chain recombines TRBV19 with TRBJ2-1; D uncertain. CDR1 is LNHDA, CDR2 SQIVND, per germline (reference sequence). V lost 5 bases and J 8 bases, leaving 7 bases between the germline ends. The CDR3 is 11 residues long. The CDR3: CASSFGHEQFF. In DNA, the CDR3 is TGTGCCAGTAGTTTCGGACATGAGCAGTTCTTC.

The chain links TRBV19 to TRBJ2-1, with TRBD1 as a possible D gene (5 bases). The CDR3 runs to 13 residues. Deletions cut 7 bases from V and 7 bases from J, with 14 bases between. Germline V lookup: CDR1 LNHDA, CDR2 SQIVND (reference sequence). CDR3 sequence reads: CASTTGTANEQFF. CDR3 sequence (DNA): TGTGCCAGTACTACAGGAACCGCAAATGAGCAGTTCTTC.

The chain has TRBV19 and TRBJ1-1; D remains unclear. Trimming removed 6 bases from V and 4 bases from J, with 12 bases in between. This CDR3 spans 13 amino acids. Looked up from germline, CDR1 is LNHDA and CDR2 is SQIVND (reference sequence). The CDR3, as DNA: TGTGCCAGTAGCGAGATGCGTGGCACTGAAGCTTTCTTT. It yields the protein CASSEMRGTEAFF. Full variable domain (rest looked up from reference TRBV19 and TRBJ1-1): DGGITQSPKYLFRKEGQNVTLSCEQNLNHDAMYWYRQDPGQGLRLIYYSQIVNDFQKGDIAEGYSVSREKKESFPLTVTSAQKNPTAFYLCASSEMRGTEAFFGQGTRLTVV.

The chain couples TRBV29-1 to TRBJ2-2; possible D gene TRBD2, 6 bases. The CDR3 runs 11 residues. Per the germline V gene, CDR1 is SQVTM and CDR2 is ANQGSEA. Trimming left V 7 bases short and J 5 bases short, with 8 bases between. The CDR3: CSGGRTGELFF. The CDR3 region has the DNA TGCAGCGGGGGGAGGACCGGGGAGCTGTTTTTT.

This clonotype came up a few times. The J gene is TRBJ2-3, the V gene TRBV5-4; 7 positions agree with TRBD1. CDR1 SGHNT and CDR2 YYREEE come from the germline V gene (reference sequence). This CDR3 has 17 amino acids. The J segment lost 2 bases and the V segment lost 0 bases, leaving 9 bases of the junction unmatched. As DNA, the CDR3 is TGTGCCAGCAGCTTGGCGCCTCGACAGGGCGTCACAGATACGCAGTATTTT. Translation gives CASSLAPRQGVTDTQYF.

This clonotype was counted once. The J gene is TRBJ2-7, the V gene TRBV7-3; D not certain. The CDR3 length is 13 residues. The V end lost 1 base, the J end lost 4 bases, and 8 bases lay between the germline ends. Germline V gene sequence: CDR1 SGHTA, CDR2 FQGTGA. The CDR3 DNA sequence: TGTGCCAGCAGCTTAAGCTGGGATTACGAGCAGTACTTC. This sequence encodes CASSLSWDYEQYF.